These 21 T cell receptor beta chains were sequenced from one sample in a study of Ad26.COV2.S vaccination and SARS-CoV-2 variants. Here immunoSEQ multiplex PCR was the method, and the copy in TCRdb shows in-frame clones only, minus some. The sample includes 500,000 or so clones, approximately 89% of them seen just once. Indicated treatment: roughly 18 received Ad26.COV2.S at low or high dose, single or two shots; roughly 5 received placebo; per-sample allocation not given. On day 63 after the first injection, vaccine and placebo recipients gave samples. The sample in question was peripheral blood, obtained in a trial of Ad26.COV2.S vaccine versus placebo. Every receptor here comes from a person between 18 and 65 years old who received the Ad26.COV2.S COVID-19 vaccine or a placebo.

CDR3 residues: CASTQGNEETQYF. CDR3 in DNA: TGTGCCAGTACACAGGGAAACGAAGAGACCCAGTACTTC. The chain joins TRBV28 to TRBJ2-5; TRBD1 might be the D (6 bases). CDR3 length: 13 amino acids. V lost 9 bases and J lost 3, with 14 bases in between. Per the germline V gene, CDR1 is MDHEN and CDR2 is SYDVKM.

The rearrangement links TRBV7-9 to TRBJ2-1, with D hard to call. This CDR3 is built from 12 residues. Trimming pared 2 bases from V and 8 bases from J, leaving 7 bases between. Germline V gene sequence: CDR1 SEHNR, CDR2 FQNEAQ (reference sequence). As DNA, the CDR3 is TGTGCCAGCAGCTTATTCCGCCATGAGCAGTTCTTC. It encodes CASSLFRHEQFF.

This chain joins TRBV18 and TRBJ2-3, with D perhaps TRBD1 or TRBD2 (6 bases each). The CDR3 has 16 amino acids. Trimming pared 0 bases from V and 6 bases from J, leaving 16 bases between. Germline CDR1 KGHSH, CDR2 LQKENI. Here the CDR3 reads CASSPPYDGGSDTQYF. CDR3 coding DNA: TGTGCCAGCTCACCACCCTACGACGGGGGCTCGGATACGCAGTATTTT.

The chain carries TRBV28 and TRBJ1-4; D may be TRBD1 (6 bases). CDR1 and CDR2 (germline): MDHEN, SYDVKM. This CDR3 has 15 residues. V lost 2 bases and J lost 5, with 12 bases in between. CDR3 sequence reads: CASSLTGRGNEKLFF. The CDR3 DNA sequence: TGTGCCAGCAGTTTAACAGGGAGGGGCAATGAAAAACTGTTTTTT.

This chain uses TRBV28 with TRBJ2-7, with D possibly matching TRBD1 (7 bases). The V and J ends lost 7 bases and 4 bases respectively, with 17 bases between them. CDR3 length equals 14 residues. Germline V gene lookup returns CDR1 MDHEN and CDR2 SYDVKM. CDR3 in DNA: TGTGCCAGCAAATTTGGAGGGGGCATTTACGAGCAGTACTTC. Its protein product is CASKFGGGIYEQYF.

The V gene is TRBV4-3, the J gene TRBJ1-1; D is possibly TRBD1 (5 bases). This CDR3 has 15 residues. Trimming cost V 0 bases and J 6 bases, with 14 bases left between them. CDR1 and CDR2 (germline): LGHNA, YSLEER. The DNA of the CDR3 is TGCGCCAGCAGCCAAGATGCGAGGGGCAATTCTGAAGCTTTCTTT. Amino acid sequence: CASSQDARGNSEAFF.

J is TRBJ2-7 and V is TRBV7-8; 7 bases are shared with TRBD2. Unmatched junction bases numbered 7, after V lost 1 base and J lost 4 bases. CDR1 is SGHVS, CDR2 FQNEAQ, per germline. CDR3 length: 15 residues. The CDR3 spells CASSLDLAGRYEQYF. The DNA of the CDR3 is TGTGCCAGCAGCTTAGACTTAGCGGGCAGGTACGAGCAGTACTTC.

The chain uses TRBV2 and TRBJ1-5; 7 bases are a match to TRBD1. The V segment lost 4 bases and the J segment 5 bases; nucleotides outside the gene matches: 5. There are 14 residues in the CDR3. Germline loops: CDR1 SNHLY, CDR2 FYNNEI. The CDR3: CASSVTGEDQPQHF. The DNA for the CDR3 is TGTGCCAGCAGTGTAACAGGGGAGGATCAGCCCCAGCATTTT.

This chain uses TRBV11-3 with TRBJ1-1, with 7 positions matching TRBD1. The CDR3 runs to 15 residues. Losses at the gene ends were 3 bases for V and 4 bases for J; bases not matched to a gene: 8. Looked up from germline, CDR1 is SGHNT and CDR2 is YENEEA. CDR3 in DNA: TGTGCCAGCAGCTTTCGGAACAGGGGTGCCACTGAAGCTTTCTTT. This codes for CASSFRNRGATEAFF.

In its sample, this clone was seen a few times. The chain employs TRBV19 and TRBJ1-1, with TRBD1 as a possible D gene (5 bases). V was clipped by 3 bases and J by 5 bases, with 10 bases between them. The CDR3 extends over 13 amino acids. Germline CDR1 is LNHDA and CDR2 is SQIVND (reference sequence). The CDR3 protein is CASSIWRGTEAFF. CDR3 DNA sequence: TGTGCCAGTAGTATTTGGAGGGGAACTGAAGCTTTCTTT.

This chain joins TRBV7-9 and TRBJ2-5; D not certain. The CDR3 length is 14 residues. Germline assignment: CDR1 SEHNR and CDR2 FQNEAQ (reference sequence). V was pared by 4 bases and J by 0 bases, with 9 bases between. CDR3: CASSSPPYQETQYF. CDR3 nucleotides: TGTGCCAGCAGCTCCCCCCCGTACCAAGAGACCCAGTACTTC.

The DNA of the CDR3 is TGTGCCAGCAGCCTCGACAGAGGGGAAGACATTCAGTACTTC. The encoded protein is CASSLDRGEDIQYF. The chain couples TRBV7-3 to TRBJ2-4; D tentatively reads TRBD1 or TRBD2 (5 bases each). Germline CDR1 reads SGHTA; CDR2 reads FQGTGA. The CDR3 contains 14 residues. Trimming pared 5 bases from V and 8 bases from J, leaving 16 bases between.

The V gene is TRBV5-1, the J gene TRBJ1-2; possible D gene TRBD1, 5 bases. CDR3 size: 15 residues. V was trimmed by 2 bases and J by 5 bases, leaving 16 bases between them. CDR1 and CDR2 from the germline V gene are SGHRS and YFSETQ. The DNA for the CDR3 is TGCGCCAGCAGCTTCGATATAGGGGCCACGTATGGCTACACCTTC. It yields the protein CASSFDIGATYGYTF.

J is TRBJ1-3 and V is TRBV2; D call uncertain. The CDR3 extends over 15 amino acids. Trimming took off 6 bases at V and 0 bases at J, with 12 bases between the two ends. From germline, CDR1 is SNHLY and CDR2 FYNNEI. The CDR3 DNA reads as TGTGCCAGCAGGGATACAGTGACCTCTGGAAACACCATATATTTT. Protein product: CASRDTVTSGNTIYF.

The gene calls are TRBV18 and TRBJ2-5; D is uncertain. Germline values: CDR1 KGHSH, CDR2 LQKENI. Trimming pared 2 bases from V and 4 bases from J, leaving 11 bases between. CDR3 size: 14 residues. The CDR3 loop is CASSPRRSGETQYF. The DNA for the CDR3 is TGTGCCAGCTCACCAAGACGTTCCGGAGAGACCCAGTACTTC. Variable domain in full (rest from reference TRBV18 and TRBJ2-5): NAGVMQNPRHLVRRRGQEARLRCSPMKGHSHVYWYRQLPEEGLKFMVYLQKENIIDESGMPKERFSAEFPKEGPSILRIQQVVRGDSAAYFCASSPRRSGETQYFGPGTRLLVL.

This clone was observed a handful of times. The J gene is TRBJ2-5, the V gene TRBV2; perhaps TRBD1 as D (5 bases). CDR3 size: 13 residues. Germline CDR1 SNHLY, CDR2 FYNNEI. V lost 7 bases and J 9 bases, leaving 18 bases between the germline ends. The CDR3 is CASKRLGQGAQYF. CDR3 nucleotide sequence: TGTGCCAGCAAGCGACTGGGGCAAGGGGCCCAGTACTTC.

The chain couples TRBV25-1 to TRBJ1-2, with TRBD1 as a possible D gene (5 bases). Trimming shortened V by 2 bases and J by 8 bases, and 15 bases separated the two germline ends. In germline, CDR1 is MGHDK, CDR2 SYGVNS. The CDR3 is 14 amino acids. CDR3: CASSEPGGARGYTF. In nucleotides, the CDR3 is TGTGCCAGCAGTGAACCGGGAGGGGCGCGCGGCTACACCTTC.

The chain couples TRBV2 to TRBJ2-6, with a weak D call TRBD1 (5 bases). Germline values: CDR1 SNHLY, CDR2 FYNNEI. The length of the CDR3 is 15 residues. V lost 5 bases and J lost 2, with 10 bases in between. CDR3 in DNA: TGTGCCAGCAGTCAGGGTAGGGCTGGGGCCAACGTCCTGACTTTC. Encoded protein: CASSQGRAGANVLTF.

The genes are TRBV21-1 and TRBJ2-5; the table gives TRBD2 as D, unverified against the DNA. TRBV21-1 is a documented pseudogene. This CDR3 is 15 amino acids long. CDR3 in amino acids: CASSKRGAGQETQYF. The CDR3 bases are TGTGCCAGCAGCAAAAGAGGGGCGGGGCAAGAGACCCAGTACTTC.

The chain recombines TRBV7-9 with TRBJ2-2, with D perhaps being TRBD1 or TRBD2 (7 bases each). The CDR3 has 14 residues. Trimming stripped 3 bases from V and 5 bases from J, with 10 bases between. The germline gives CDR1 SEHNR, CDR2 FQNEAQ (reference sequence). CDR3 bases: TGTGCCAGCAGCTTCAGGGGGGGTACCGGGGAGCTGTTTTTT. Protein product: CASSFRGGTGELFF.

The chain is built from TRBV7-2 and TRBJ2-2; the D is unclear. This CDR3 contains 14 residues. V lost 1 base to trimming and J lost 4 bases, with 7 bases between them. In germline, CDR1 is SGHTA, CDR2 FQGNSA. The chain's CDR3 is CASSLGWGTGELFF. CDR3 in DNA: TGTGCCAGCAGCTTAGGGTGGGGCACCGGGGAGCTGTTTTTT.